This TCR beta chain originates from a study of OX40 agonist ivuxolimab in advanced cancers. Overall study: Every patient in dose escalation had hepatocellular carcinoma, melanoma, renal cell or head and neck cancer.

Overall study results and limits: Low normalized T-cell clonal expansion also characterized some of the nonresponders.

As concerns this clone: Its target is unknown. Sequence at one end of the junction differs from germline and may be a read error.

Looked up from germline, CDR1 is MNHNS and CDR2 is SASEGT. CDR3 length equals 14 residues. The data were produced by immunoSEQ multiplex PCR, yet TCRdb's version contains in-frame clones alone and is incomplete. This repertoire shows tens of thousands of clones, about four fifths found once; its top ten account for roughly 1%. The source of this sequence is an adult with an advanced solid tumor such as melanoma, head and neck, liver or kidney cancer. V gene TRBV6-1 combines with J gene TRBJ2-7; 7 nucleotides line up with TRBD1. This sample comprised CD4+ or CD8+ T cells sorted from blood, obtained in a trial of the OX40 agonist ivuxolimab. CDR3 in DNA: TGTGCCAGCAGTGAATGGGACAGAGACTTACCAGGAGTGTTC. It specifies CASSEWDRDLPGVF.